What follows are 29 T cell receptor beta chains derived from one specimen sequenced in a study of T cell repertoires in cytomegalovirus infection. TCRdb called the reads again in MiXCR, with one record for every CDR3 protein. Here the sample spans about 600,000 distinct CDR3 sequences, 20% to 30% being singletons. The sequencing sample was made of CD8+ T cells from PBMCs. The source is a human donor in good health (CMV status not recorded). Some clones in this sample may be carry-over from other donors' samples.

This clonotype has ten or more counts. The V and J genes are TRBV12-5 and TRBJ1-1, with 7 bases identical to TRBD1. CDR1 LGHNT and CDR2 FRNRAP come from the germline V gene. With 1 base clipped from V and 10 bases from J, the junction kept 3 bases outside the gene matches. The CDR3 is made up of 12 amino acids. In DNA, the CDR3 is TGTGCTAGTGGTTTGGCGACAGGGATAGCTTTCTTT. It encodes CASGLATGIAFF. The whole variable domain, remainder taken from reference TRBV12-5 and TRBJ1-1, is DARVTQTPRHKVTEMGQEVTMRCQPILGHNTVFWYRQTMMQGLELLAYFRNRAPLDDSGMPKDRFSAEMPDATLATLKIQPSEPRDSAVYFCASGLATGIAFFGQGTRLTVV.

This chain's CDR3 is CSGRIPNTEAFF. The CDR3 bases are TGCAGTGGGCGGATCCCGAACACTGAAGCTTTCTTT. The V gene is TRBV20-1, the J gene TRBJ1-1; no reliable D call. V shed 7 bases and J shed 1 base, with 10 bases lying between them. CDR3 length equals 12 residues. Germline assignment: CDR1 DFQATT and CDR2 SNEGSKA (reference sequence).

This clonotype was picked up a small number of times. The J gene is TRBJ2-5, the V gene TRBV7-6, with D unresolved. V was trimmed by 1 base and J by 3 bases, leaving 15 bases between them. The CDR3 covers 16 residues. Germline V gives CDR1 SGHVS, CDR2 FNYEAQ. CDR3 nucleotide sequence: TGTGCCAGCAGCTTAGATCTATTCGCGGCAGAAGAGACCCAGTACTTC. The encoded protein is CASSLDLFAAEETQYF.

This clonotype was seen many times. The CDR3 coding sequence is TGTGCCAGCAGCTTATACGGAGGGGTCAATGAGCAGTTCTTC. Encoded protein: CASSLYGGVNEQFF. V is TRBV7-8 and J is TRBJ2-1, with D possibly TRBD2 on 6 matching bases. V lost 2 bases and J 6 bases, leaving 11 bases between the germline ends. Germline V lookup: CDR1 SGHVS, CDR2 FQNEAQ. This CDR3 has 14 amino acids.

The chain couples TRBV19 to TRBJ1-1, with D possibly TRBD1 on 5 matching bases. The CDR3 covers 12 residues. Trimming took 10 bases from V and 3 from J, leaving 12 bases between them. Germline V gene lookup returns CDR1 LNHDA and CDR2 SQIVND (reference sequence). The CDR3 sequence: CATTGRYTEAFF. In DNA, the CDR3 is TGTGCCACAACGGGGCGGTACACTGAAGCTTTCTTT.

In this sample, this clonotype turned up a few times. The rearrangement links TRBV5-1 to TRBJ2-1; D unclear. V shed 0 bases and J shed 8 bases, with 15 bases lying between them. Germline V gene data show CDR1 as SGHRS and CDR2 as YFSETQ. The CDR3 contains 15 residues. The CDR3 region is CASSLARGGPHEQFF. CDR3 bases: TGCGCCAGCAGCTTGGCGAGAGGCGGCCCCCATGAGCAGTTCTTC.

The table lists this clonotype with many counts. The V gene is TRBV7-6, the J gene TRBJ2-7; D remains ambiguous. Germline CDR1 SGHVS, CDR2 FNYEAQ. V gave up 2 bases and J gave up 6 bases, with 8 bases separating them. This CDR3 is built from 12 residues. The CDR3 DNA reads as TGTGCCAGCAGCTTAAGGTCGGGCGAGCAGTACTTC. Translation gives CASSLRSGEQYF.

This clonotype was counted at least ten times. The chain employs TRBV6-5 and TRBJ2-3; D is unresolved. CDR3 length equals 20 residues. Germline CDR1 and CDR2: MNHEY and SVGAGI. V gave up 6 bases and J gave up 0 bases, with 28 bases separating them. CDR3 DNA sequence: TGTGCCAGCAGACGAACACAACTCCAGTTATCGGCCCCAAGCACAGATACGCAGTATTTT. Residues: CASRRTQLQLSAPSTDTQYF.

The V and J genes are TRBV7-4 and TRBJ1-2, with 8 bases fitting TRBD1. V shed 0 bases and J 6 bases; nucleotides not matched to a gene: 6. CDR3 size: 15 residues. CDR1 and CDR2 from the germline V gene are SGHVT and SQSDAQ. CDR3 residues: CASSLARTGLDGYTF. In DNA, the CDR3 is TGTGCCAGCAGCTTAGCCCGGACAGGGCTCGATGGCTACACCTTC.

As to this clonotype: One base away lies a much larger clone, so this may be a sequencing read error. This sequence joins TRBV11-2 and TRBJ2-1; D gene ambiguous. Per the germline V gene, CDR1 is SGHAT and CDR2 is FQNNGV. Trimming left V 10 bases short and J 4 bases short, with 8 bases between. The CDR3 is 11 residues long. The CDR3 DNA follows: TGTGCCAACACCCTGTACAATGAGCAGTTCTTC. It is translated as CANTLYNEQFF.

The rearrangement links TRBV7-9 to TRBJ1-1; 9 nucleotides match TRBD1. CDR1 and CDR2 from the germline V gene are SEHNR and FQNEAQ (reference sequence). The CDR3 contains 13 residues. V was clipped by 2 bases and J by 12 bases; unmatched bases: 7. The CDR3 DNA is TGTGCCAGCAGCTTAACCGGGACAGGGATAACTTTCTTT. It yields the protein CASSLTGTGITFF.

The chain's CDR3 is CASSPGTSRNNEQFF. The CDR3 nucleotides are TGTGCCAGCAGCCCCGGGACTAGCAGGAACAATGAGCAGTTCTTC. The J gene is TRBJ2-1, the V gene TRBV14; 9 bases line up with TRBD2. The V gene end was trimmed by 4 bases and the J gene end by 5 bases; junction bases not matched to a gene: 6. Germline assignment: CDR1 SGHDN and CDR2 FVKESK. This CDR3 comprises 15 residues.

The chain combines TRBV13 with TRBJ2-7, with TRBD1 as a possible D gene (5 bases). V was cut by 5 bases and J by 1 base, with 21 bases left in between. Germline V gives CDR1 PRHDT, CDR2 FYEKMQ (reference sequence). The CDR3 covers 17 residues. The CDR3 coding sequence is TGTGCCAGCAGCGCCTCGATGAAGAGTGGGGCTTCCTACGAGCAGTACTTC. It is translated as CASSASMKSGASYEQYF. Full variable domain (remainder filled in from reference TRBV13 and TRBJ2-7): AAGVIQSPRHLIKEKRETATLKCYPIPRHDTVYWYQQGPGQDPQFLISFYEKMQSDKGSIPDRFSAQQFSDYHSELNMSSLELGDSALYFCASSASMKSGASYEQYFGPGTRLTVT.

Details on this clonotype: One end of the junction is discordant with germline, which a read error may explain. J is TRBJ2-3 and V is TRBV7-3; a weak D match, TRBD2 (7 bases). Germline-derived CDR1 and CDR2 are SGHTA and FQGTGA. This CDR3 is 19 amino acids long. In nucleotides, the CDR3 is TGTGCCAGCAACTTAACGGGGGGCCGGCCGGGGTCGAGGACAGATACGCAGTATTTT. It yields the protein CASNLTGGRPGSRTDTQYF.

This clonotype was recorded many times. This rearrangement joins TRBV6-5 to TRBJ2-5; D is possibly TRBD2 (6 bases). Trimming shortened V by 2 bases and J by 3 bases, and 10 bases separated the two germline ends. Germline CDR1 is MNHEY and CDR2 is SVGAGI. The CDR3 covers 14 residues. In DNA, the CDR3 is TGTGCCAGCAGTTACCCGGGACTGGAAGAGACCCAGTACTTC. Its protein is CASSYPGLEETQYF.

This clonotype was seen only a few times. V usage is TRBV6-1 and J usage is TRBJ2-5; D is possibly TRBD2 (6 bases). Trimming took off 6 bases at V and 0 bases at J, with 8 bases between the two ends. This CDR3 is built from 13 residues. Germline CDR1 and CDR2: MNHNS and SASEGT. In DNA form, the CDR3 reads TGTGCCAGCAGAACGGGGGACCAAGAGACCCAGTACTTC. It is translated as CASRTGDQETQYF.

This clonotype was counted many times. Mismatch with germline at one junction end may stem from a read error. This rearrangement joins TRBV7-3 to TRBJ2-1; perhaps TRBD2 as D (7 bases). CDR3 length: 16 amino acids. Germline CDR1 SGHTA, CDR2 FQGTGA. The CDR3 DNA sequence: TGTGCCAGCAGCTTATGGGGGGCGGGGGCCTACAGTGAGCAGTTCTTC. Protein sequence: CASSLWGAGAYSEQFF.

This clonotype was detected only a few times. The V gene is TRBV6-2 or TRBV6-3, the J gene TRBJ2-3, with D possibly called TRBD1 or TRBD2 (5 bases each). Per the germline V gene, CDR1 is MNHEY and CDR2 is SVGEGT. Trimming cost V 6 bases and J 2 bases, with 12 bases left between them. The CDR3 consists of 14 residues. CDR3 nucleotides: TGTGCCAGCAGCAAGGGGACGGACACAGATACGCAGTATTTT. Its protein is CASSKGTDTDTQYF.

This clonotype occurred a few times. V and J are TRBV7-9 and TRBJ2-1; TRBD1 aligns across 12 bases. There are 16 residues in the CDR3. The germline gives CDR1 SEHNR, CDR2 FQNEAQ (reference sequence). The V and J ends lost 3 bases and 6 bases, in that order; junction bases with no gene match: 6. DNA for the CDR3: TGTGCCAGCAGCTTGGGACAGGGGGCGCCTCTCAATGAGCAGTTCTTC. Residues: CASSLGQGAPLNEQFF.

This clonotype was counted a few times. The chain combines TRBV12-5 with TRBJ1-5; unclear D gene. The CDR3 runs 14 residues. V was cut by 4 bases and J by 5 bases, with 12 bases left in between. Per germline, CDR1 LGHNT and CDR2 FRNRAP. The CDR3 sequence: CASGSTSTDQPQHF. The CDR3 DNA reads TGTGCTAGTGGTTCTACCTCAACCGATCAGCCCCAGCATTTT.

This clonotype was picked up a small number of times. The chain combines TRBV11-2 with TRBJ2-2; perhaps TRBD2 as D (7 bases). Germline lookup yields CDR1 SGHAT and CDR2 FQNNGV. This CDR3 comprises 16 residues. V shed 7 bases and J shed 4 bases, with 19 bases lying between them. In DNA, the CDR3 is TGTGCCAGCACCCCCCTCGGGGCGGGGGCCACCGGGGAGCTGTTTTTT. It is translated as CASTPLGAGATGELFF.

This clonotype turned up a few times. The chain employs TRBV18 and TRBJ2-7; 7 nucleotides match TRBD1. Trimming removed 1 base from V and 2 bases from J; junction bases left unmatched: 2. Germline V gene data show CDR1 as KGHSH and CDR2 as LQKENI. This CDR3 spans 14 amino acids. The CDR3 here is CASSPRDSPYEQYV. DNA of the CDR3: TGTGCCAGCTCACCACGGGACAGCCCCTACGAGCAGTACGTC.

This clonotype was observed many times. CDR3 region: CASSYSFMRGGTEAFF. In DNA form, the CDR3 reads TGTGCCAGCAGTTACTCGTTCATGAGGGGCGGGACTGAAGCTTTCTTT. This chain uses TRBV6-5 with TRBJ1-1; a possible D gene is TRBD1 (5 bases). Germline V CDR1 and CDR2: MNHEY, SVGAGI. Trimming removed 0 bases from V and 5 bases from J, with 16 bases in between. The CDR3 has 16 residues.

This clonotype was recorded a few times. V and J are TRBV6-2 or TRBV6-3 and TRBJ2-7, with D hard to call. Germline assignment: CDR1 MNHEY and CDR2 SVGEGT. Trimming removed 5 bases at V and 2 bases at J, with 7 bases between. The CDR3 runs to 12 residues. The CDR3 nucleotides read TGTGCCAGCAGTAAGGGCCCCTACGAGCAGTACGTC. As protein: CASSKGPYEQYV.

The chain carries TRBV4-1 and TRBJ2-1; tentatively, D is TRBD1 (6 bases). Germline CDR1 reads MGHRA; CDR2 reads YSYEKL. This CDR3 is built from 13 residues. Deletions cut 3 bases from V and 9 bases from J, with 12 bases between. Written as DNA, the CDR3 is TGCGCCAGCAGCCAGGGGGCCCCGGCTGAGCAGTTCTTC. Residues: CASSQGAPAEQFF.

The genes are TRBV28 and TRBJ2-1, with D uncertain. Germline lookup yields CDR1 MDHEN and CDR2 SYDVKM. This CDR3 is 13 amino acids long. With 2 bases removed from V and 8 bases from J, the gap between germline ends came to 10 bases. CDR3 in DNA: TGTGCCAGCAGTTTAAGCCTCCTAGATGAGCAGTTCTTC. As protein: CASSLSLLDEQFF.

Ten or more counts support this clonotype. The V and J genes are TRBV6-2 or TRBV6-3 and TRBJ1-5; D unclear. Per the germline V gene, CDR1 is MNHEY and CDR2 is SVGEGT. CDR3 length: 14 amino acids. V was trimmed by 2 bases and J by 3 bases, leaving 8 bases between them. The DNA for the CDR3 is TGTGCCAGCAGTTACGGCACAGTCAATCAGCCCCAGCATTTT. As protein: CASSYGTVNQPQHF.

The rearrangement links TRBV15 to TRBJ2-5, with D perhaps given as TRBD1 or TRBD2 (5 bases each). The CDR3 is made up of 15 amino acids. From germline, CDR1 is LNHNV and CDR2 YYDKDF (reference sequence). Trimming pared 0 bases from V and 7 bases from J, leaving 15 bases between. The CDR3 DNA reads as TGTGCCACCAGCAGAGATATCTCCCCTGGGGGGACCCAGTACTTC. It specifies CATSRDISPGGTQYF.

This clonotype appeared many times. The chain combines TRBV6-5 with TRBJ2-3; 9 nucleotides line up with TRBD2. The CDR3 has 16 residues. With V trimmed by 4 bases and J by 2 bases, 7 bases remained unmatched. The V gene's germline CDR1 is MNHEY and CDR2 SVGAGI. This CDR3 reads CASSSIASGVTDTQYF. In nucleotides, the CDR3 is TGTGCCAGCAGTTCCATCGCTAGCGGGGTCACAGATACGCAGTATTTT.